These 27 T cell receptor beta chains originate from one sample sequenced in a study of CD8+ T cells in alopecia areata. After isolation, RNA underwent reverse transcription to generate cDNA as the sequencing template. This table comes from immunoSEQ multiplex PCR, and its TCRdb copy is limited to in-frame clones, with some not included. The sample lists 220,000 or so clones; 50% to 65% were seen once. This sample comprised CD4+ T cells sorted from blood, obtained at week 0. Every receptor here comes from a human donor with alopecia areata.

DNA for the CDR3: TGCGCCAGCAGCCACCCCTTGAAGGGGCAGGTTGAAGCTTTCTTT. It encodes CASSHPLKGQVEAFF. The chain combines TRBV4-1 with TRBJ1-1, with D possibly matching TRBD1 (5 bases). The length of the CDR3 is 15 residues. Germline values: CDR1 MGHRA, CDR2 YSYEKL. The V end was cut by 3 bases, the J end by 7 bases, with 18 bases between.

V is TRBV6-5 and J is TRBJ2-7; the D gene is possibly TRBD2 (5 bases). The CDR3 consists of 15 residues. Germline V gene lookup returns CDR1 MNHEY and CDR2 SVGAGI. Between the trimmed V and J ends, which lost 0 bases and 4 bases, there was a span of 13 bases. The CDR3 region is CASSYSTHGGYEQYF. The CDR3 DNA reads TGTGCCAGCAGTTACTCGACCCACGGCGGGTACGAGCAGTACTTC.

The chain links TRBV7-9 to TRBJ2-7; D possibly corresponds to TRBD1 (6 bases). CDR3 length: 17 residues. Between the trimmed V and J ends, which lost 5 bases and 2 bases, there was a span of 22 bases. Germline values: CDR1 SEHNR, CDR2 FQNEAQ (reference sequence). Here the CDR3 reads CASSHRSQGTHPYEQYF. CDR3 bases: TGTGCCAGCAGCCACCGATCACAGGGAACCCACCCCTACGAGCAGTACTTC. The full variable domain, rest sourced from reference TRBV7-9 and TRBJ2-7, is DTGVSQNPRHKITKRGQNVTFRCDPISEHNRLYWYRQTLGQGPEFLTYFQNEAQLEKSRLLSDRFSAERPKGSFSTLEIQRTEQGDSAMYLCASSHRSQGTHPYEQYFGPGTRLTVT.

This chain connects TRBV5-6 to TRBJ2-1; TRBD2 matches 7 bases. Germline CDR1 and CDR2: SGHDT and YYEEEE. Germline trimming cut 5 bases from V and 8 bases from J; bases unmatched to any gene: 13. CDR3 length equals 15 residues. CDR3 nucleotide sequence: TGTGCCAGCAGTCGTGGGACTAACGTGGGGGATGAGCAGTTCTTC. It yields the protein CASSRGTNVGDEQFF.

This clone was seen a handful of times. This chain uses TRBV30 with TRBJ2-1; D is unclear. The V and J ends lost 2 bases and 0 bases respectively, with 8 bases between them. The CDR3 sequence is 14 residues long. CDR1 is GTSNPN and CDR2 is SVGIG in the germline V gene (reference sequence). The CDR3 spells CAWSNKGSYNEQFF. Written as DNA, the CDR3 is TGTGCCTGGAGTAACAAAGGCTCCTACAATGAGCAGTTCTTC.

V gene TRBV5-1 combines with J gene TRBJ2-5; tentative D call: TRBD2 (5 bases). CDR1 is SGHRS and CDR2 is YFSETQ in the germline V gene. The ends were cut back, 4 bases at V and 2 bases at J, with 15 bases in the middle. The CDR3 totals 15 residues. The CDR3 spells CASSRTEVAQETQYF. CDR3 coding DNA: TGCGCCAGCAGCAGGACGGAGGTGGCTCAAGAGACCCAGTACTTC.

This chain links TRBV5-1 with TRBJ2-7, with 8 bases lining up with TRBD1. The germline V gene has CDR1 SGHRS and CDR2 YFSETQ. Trimming removed 4 bases from V and 4 bases from J; junction bases left unmatched: 7. The CDR3 spans 14 residues. DNA of the CDR3: TGCGCCAGCAGCCCGGGACAGGAGAGATACGAGCAGTACTTC. Translated: CASSPGQERYEQYF.

This chain uses TRBV5-1 with TRBJ1-2; tentative D call: TRBD1 (5 bases). The CDR3 is 15 residues long. The V end lost 2 bases, the J end lost 0 bases, and 11 bases lay between the germline ends. Looked up from germline, CDR1 is SGHRS and CDR2 is YFSETQ. CDR3 sequence: CASSFGAGPNYGYTF. In nucleotides, the CDR3 is TGCGCCAGCAGCTTCGGGGCAGGGCCTAACTATGGCTACACCTTC.

The chain combines TRBV19 with TRBJ2-1; D gene uncertain. V was shortened by 2 bases and J by 11 bases, with 13 bases between the two germline ends. The germline V gene has CDR1 LNHDA and CDR2 SQIVND (reference sequence). The CDR3 runs to 13 residues. The CDR3 protein is CASSISLQPKQFF. The DNA of the CDR3 is TGTGCCAGTAGTATAAGCCTGCAACCAAAGCAGTTCTTC.

CDR3 protein: CASSYGTGAGEQYF. The CDR3 DNA is TGCGCCAGCAGCTATGGGACAGGCGCGGGCGAGCAGTACTTC. This chain uses TRBV5-1 with TRBJ2-7, with TRBD1 identical over 8 bases. V was pared by 3 bases and J by 6 bases, with 8 bases of the junction left unmatched. Germline values: CDR1 SGHRS, CDR2 YFSETQ. There are 14 residues in the CDR3. The variable domain in full, completed from reference TRBV5-1 and TRBJ2-7, reads KAGVTQTPRYLIKTRGQQVTLSCSPISGHRSVSWYQQTPGQGLQFLFEYFSETQRNKGNFPGRFSGRQFSNSRSEMNVSTLELGDSALYLCASSYGTGAGEQYFGPGTRLTVT.

A few counts support this clone. V is TRBV14 and J is TRBJ2-5; D is possibly TRBD1 (5 bases). Germline loops: CDR1 SGHDN, CDR2 FVKESK. This CDR3 is 15 amino acids long. With 0 bases removed from V and 4 bases from J, the gap between germline ends came to 12 bases. This CDR3 reads CASSQEFGRVETQYF. DNA for the CDR3: TGTGCCAGCAGCCAAGAATTCGGCAGGGTAGAGACCCAGTACTTC.

This clone was recorded a few times. The rearrangement joins TRBV7-8 to TRBJ2-7; tentatively, D is TRBD2 (6 bases). Trimming removed 1 base at V and 9 bases at J, with 7 bases between. CDR1 and CDR2 (germline): SGHVS, FQNEAQ. This CDR3 has 11 amino acids. The chain's CDR3 is CASSLDGGQYF. CDR3 coding DNA: TGTGCCAGCAGCTTAGACGGGGGGCAGTACTTC.

The V gene is TRBV30, the J gene TRBJ1-6; possibly TRBD1 for D (5 bases). The CDR3 is made up of 16 amino acids. Germline lookup yields CDR1 GTSNPN and CDR2 SVGIG (reference sequence). V dropped 0 bases and J dropped 7 bases, with 16 bases sitting between them. CDR3 amino acids: CAWSVRPRQPNSPLHF. The CDR3 nucleotides read TGTGCCTGGAGTGTACGACCCCGACAGCCCAATTCACCCCTCCACTTT.

The chain carries TRBV29-1 and TRBJ1-2; no clear D. The CDR3 is 12 residues long. The V gene's germline CDR1 is SQVTM and CDR2 ANQGSEA. V was pared by 7 bases and J by 6 bases, with 15 bases between. This CDR3 reads CSAPEPLNGYTF. DNA of the CDR3: TGCAGCGCCCCCGAGCCGCTGAATGGCTACACCTTC. Using reference TRBV29-1 and TRBJ1-2 for the parts outside the CDR3, the full variable domain is SAVISQKPSRDICQRGTSLTIQCQVDSQVTMMFWYRQQPGQSLTLIATANQGSEATYESGFVIDKFPISRPNLTFSTLTVSNMSPEDSSIYLCSAPEPLNGYTFGSGTRLTVV.

The chain joins TRBV7-9 to TRBJ2-5; D is possibly TRBD1 (6 bases). Trimming took off 2 bases at V and 4 bases at J, with 14 bases between the two ends. CDR1 is SEHNR, CDR2 FQNEAQ, per germline (reference sequence). This CDR3 region has 15 residues. The CDR3: CASSLIALGGETQYF. Here the CDR3 DNA reads TGTGCCAGCAGCTTAATAGCCTTAGGGGGAGAGACCCAGTACTTC. Looking up the rest from reference TRBV7-9 and TRBJ2-5 gives the full variable domain: DTGVSQNPRHKITKRGQNVTFRCDPISEHNRLYWYRQTLGQGPEFLTYFQNEAQLEKSRLLSDRFSAERPKGSFSTLEIQRTEQGDSAMYLCASSLIALGGETQYFGPGTRLLVL.

The genes are TRBV2 and TRBJ1-2; the match to TRBD1 covers 7 bases. This CDR3 spans 14 amino acids. The J segment lost 8 bases and the V segment lost 0 bases, leaving 6 bases of the junction unmatched. From germline, CDR1 is SNHLY and CDR2 FYNNEI. The CDR3 nucleotides are TGTGCCAGCAGTGAAGCGCGGGACAGCGAAGGCTACACCTTC. As protein: CASSEARDSEGYTF. Supplemented by reference TRBV2 and TRBJ1-2, the full variable domain reads EPEVTQTPSHQVTQMGQEVILRCVPISNHLYFYWYRQILGQKVEFLVSFYNNEISEKSEIFDDQFSVERPDGSNFTLKIRSTKLEDSAMYFCASSEARDSEGYTFGSGTRLTVV.

This clone appeared a few times. The J gene is TRBJ1-5, the V gene TRBV4-1; no reliable D call. Germline lookup yields CDR1 MGHRA and CDR2 YSYEKL. CDR3 size: 16 residues. The germline V and J ends were trimmed by 3 bases and 2 bases, with 14 bases remaining between them. The CDR3, as DNA: TGCGCCAGCAGCCATCCTGCCCTTAGGGGCAATCAGCCCCAGCATTTT. Translation: CASSHPALRGNQPQHF.

The gene calls are TRBV29-1 and TRBJ2-1; D call uncertain. The CDR3 extends over 14 amino acids. V was trimmed by 4 bases and J by 7 bases, leaving 17 bases between them. Germline V gene sequence: CDR1 SQVTM, CDR2 ANQGSEA. This CDR3 is CSVGFQISLNEQFF. The CDR3 region has the DNA TGCAGCGTTGGTTTTCAGATTTCCCTTAATGAGCAGTTCTTC.

This chain connects TRBV6-1 to TRBJ2-6, with TRBD1 as a possible D gene (6 bases). Germline CDR1 is MNHNS and CDR2 is SASEGT. Trimming pared 1 base from V and 4 bases from J, leaving 14 bases between. The CDR3 covers 17 residues. CDR3 amino acids: CASSEDFPGAGANVLTF. CDR3 coding DNA: TGTGCCAGCAGTGAAGATTTTCCAGGGGCCGGGGCCAACGTCCTGACTTTC.

This clone occurred once. The V gene is TRBV6-5, the J gene TRBJ1-1, with 8 bases identical to TRBD1. Germline CDR1 is MNHEY and CDR2 is SVGAGI. This CDR3 is 15 amino acids long. V lost 4 bases to trimming and J lost 5 bases; unmatched junction nucleotides: 9. CDR3 nucleotides: TGTGCCAGCAGTTTCTCTGGACAGGGATCTACTGAAGCTTTCTTT. Encoded protein: CASSFSGQGSTEAFF.

The V gene is TRBV7-2, the J gene TRBJ2-7; 9 bases fit TRBD1. This CDR3 region has 15 residues. Germline CDR1 SGHTA, CDR2 FQGNSA. Losses at the gene ends were 3 bases for V and 5 bases for J; bases not matched to a gene: 8. The CDR3 coding sequence is TGTGCCAGCAGCTTCGGGACAGGGAATCTCCACGAGCAGTACTTC. Translating it yields CASSFGTGNLHEQYF.

Here the CDR3 reads CASSQADSHGEAFF. The DNA for the CDR3 is TGTGCCAGCAGCCAAGCCGACAGCCATGGAGAAGCTTTCTTT. This rearrangement joins TRBV4-2 to TRBJ1-1; possible D gene TRBD1, 5 bases. Germline lookup yields CDR1 LGHNA and CDR2 YNFKEQ. The CDR3 contains 14 residues. The V end was cut by 1 base, the J end by 8 bases, with 14 bases between.

The chain couples TRBV9 to TRBJ1-2; TRBD1 is a possible D gene (5 bases). Looked up from germline, CDR1 is SGDLS and CDR2 is YYNGEE. The length of the CDR3 is 15 residues. Trimming took 0 bases from V and 2 from J, leaving 11 bases between them. CDR3 in amino acids: CASSVEGGANYGYTF. CDR3 sequence (DNA): TGTGCCAGCAGCGTAGAAGGAGGGGCCAACTATGGCTACACCTTC.

The genes are TRBV29-1 and TRBJ2-1; 11 nucleotides line up with TRBD2. The CDR3 extends over 15 amino acids. Germline values: CDR1 SQVTM, CDR2 ANQGSEA. V gave up 1 base and J gave up 3 bases; unmatched junction bases: 2. The CDR3 region has the DNA TGCAGCGTTGAAGGAGGGACTAGCGGCTACAATGAGCAGTTCTTC. This gives the protein CSVEGGTSGYNEQFF.

This chain links TRBV2 with TRBJ2-7, with TRBD1 matching over 7 bases. The CDR3 length is 14 residues. V gave up 8 bases and J gave up 0 bases; unmatched junction bases: 7. Germline V lookup: CDR1 SNHLY, CDR2 FYNNEI. CDR3 DNA: TGTGCCAGCCTAAGACAGGGTCCCTCCTACGAGCAGTACTTC. Translated, it gives CASLRQGPSYEQYF.

This chain connects TRBV5-1 to TRBJ2-1; D is uncertain. There are 13 residues in the CDR3. Germline-derived CDR1 and CDR2 are SGHRS and YFSETQ. V shed 4 bases and J shed 4 bases, with 9 bases lying between them. The CDR3 region has the DNA TGCGCCAGCAGCCAGTATAGTTACAATGAGCAGTTCTTC. This encodes CASSQYSYNEQFF.

The V and J genes are TRBV7-9 and TRBJ2-3, with 12 bases lining up with TRBD2. CDR1 SEHNR and CDR2 FQNEAQ come from the germline V gene (reference sequence). The CDR3 is made up of 17 amino acids. V shed 4 bases, J shed 0 bases, and the junction held 5 bases outside the gene matches. The CDR3 DNA reads as TGTGCCAGCAGCTCCGGACTAGCGGGAATTAGCACAGATACGCAGTATTTT. It specifies CASSSGLAGISTDTQYF.